These 30 T cell receptor beta chains came from one sample sequenced in a study of CD8 T cells in ankylosing spondylitis. Study observations and caveats: Seemingly characteristic of ankylosing spondylitis blood was a TCR beta motif consisting of roughly 8 highly homologous variants.

TCRdb used MiXCR to reprocess the 5' RACE reads, holding one entry per CDR3 protein. The data hold 350,000 to 550,000 distinct CDR3 sequences, with more than 25% observed a single time. Their specific antigens are unknown. Sample: blood, either unsorted or a sorted T cell fraction (not recorded which). The receptors come from a male donor with ankylosing spondylitis.

V usage is TRBV5-1 and J usage is TRBJ2-1; 9 bases match TRBD2. CDR1 is SGHRS, CDR2 YFSETQ, per germline. Unmatched junction bases numbered 14, after V lost 3 bases and J lost 1 base. CDR3 length: 19 residues. Written as DNA, the CDR3 is TGCGCCAGCAGCTCCAAGGGCACCTCTAGCGGGAAATCCTACAATGAGCAGTTCTTC. This sequence encodes CASSSKGTSSGKSYNEQFF.

This clonotype was seen just once. The chain's CDR3 is CASSEGGRGTQYF. Written as DNA, the CDR3 is TGCGCCAGCAGTGAAGGTGGGAGAGGTACGCAGTATTTT. The J gene is TRBJ2-3, the V gene TRBV10-1; weak D call: TRBD2 (5 bases). Trimming pared 3 bases from V and 8 bases from J, leaving 12 bases between. CDR3 size: 13 residues. CDR1 is WNHNN and CDR2 is SYGVQD in the germline V gene (reference sequence).

This clonotype has just a few counts. V gene TRBV27 combines with J gene TRBJ1-5; D may be TRBD1 (5 bases). V lost 5 bases to trimming and J lost 11 bases, with 22 bases between them. The CDR3 spans 15 residues. Germline CDR1 and CDR2: MNHEY and SMNVEV (reference sequence). CDR3 in DNA: TGTGCCAGCAGTCCACAAGCGACAGAGACAGAGGCCCAGCATTTT. This encodes CASSPQATETEAQHF.

The chain carries TRBV3-1 and TRBJ2-1, with D hard to call. The CDR3 runs 13 residues. The germline gives CDR1 LGHDT, CDR2 YNNKEL (reference sequence). V was cut by 4 bases and J by 12 bases, with 16 bases left in between. Here the CDR3 DNA reads TGTGCCAGCAGCCCTCTATCTGATCTTGGGCAGTTCTTC. Protein product: CASSPLSDLGQFF.

This clonotype was seen at least ten times. The chain carries TRBV5-6 and TRBJ2-3; a weak D match, TRBD2 (5 bases). Germline-derived CDR1 and CDR2 are SGHDT and YYEEEE. Between the trimmed V and J ends, which lost 0 bases and 2 bases, there was a span of 10 bases. The CDR3 has 15 residues. CDR3 DNA sequence: TGTGCCAGCAGCTTGGTTGGACTCTCCACAGATACGCAGTATTTT. It yields the protein CASSLVGLSTDTQYF.

This chain joins TRBV20-1 and TRBJ2-7; the D is unclear. Germline V lookup: CDR1 DFQATT, CDR2 SNEGSKA (reference sequence). The germline V and J ends were trimmed by 0 bases and 3 bases, with 9 bases remaining between them. CDR3 length equals 13 residues. CDR3 in DNA: TGCAGTGCTAGAGATTTAAGATACTACGAGCAGTACTTC. This encodes CSARDLRYYEQYF.

The chain uses TRBV20-1 and TRBJ2-4; D gene unclear. V dropped 0 bases and J dropped 8 bases, with 8 bases sitting between them. The CDR3 totals 12 residues. Germline lookup yields CDR1 DFQATT and CDR2 SNEGSKA (reference sequence). Here the CDR3 reads CSARERSDIQYF. In nucleotides, the CDR3 is TGCAGTGCTAGAGAACGTTCGGACATTCAGTACTTC.

V is TRBV10-1 and J is TRBJ2-5; possibly TRBD1 or TRBD2 for D (5 bases each). This CDR3 spans 13 amino acids. Deletions cut 2 bases from V and 5 bases from J, with 9 bases between. The germline gives CDR1 WNHNN, CDR2 SYGVQD (reference sequence). The CDR3 nucleotides are TGCGCCAGCAGTGAGATGGGACGGGAGACCCAGTACTTC. Encoded protein: CASSEMGRETQYF.

This clonotype was counted only a few times. The chain recombines TRBV2 with TRBJ2-1, with 7 bases identical to TRBD1. In germline, CDR1 is SNHLY, CDR2 FYNNEI. J was trimmed by 9 bases and V by 9 bases; bases with no gene match: 11. There are 13 residues in the CDR3. CDR3 region: CARGDSLGGEQFF. The CDR3 DNA follows: TGTGCCAGGGGGGACAGCCTTGGGGGTGAGCAGTTCTTC. The variable domain in full, with the rest retrieved from reference TRBV2 and TRBJ2-1, is EPEVTQTPSHQVTQMGQEVILRCVPISNHLYFYWYRQILGQKVEFLVSFYNNEISEKSEIFDDQFSVERPDGSNFTLKIRSTKLEDSAMYFCARGDSLGGEQFFGPGTRLTVL.

The chain uses TRBV10-3 and TRBJ2-7, with D possibly being TRBD1 or TRBD2 (5 bases each). Germline V lookup: CDR1 ENHRY, CDR2 SYGVKD. The CDR3 is 13 residues long. The V end was cut by 10 bases, the J end by 2 bases, with 15 bases between. CDR3 region: CATWGSSTYEQYF. The DNA for the CDR3 is TGTGCCACCTGGGGGTCCTCCACCTACGAGCAGTACTTC.

This clonotype was seen repeatedly, ten times or more. V is TRBV7-8 and J is TRBJ1-1, with D hard to call. Deletions cut 1 base from V and 4 bases from J, with 7 bases between. Germline CDR1 is SGHVS and CDR2 is FQNEAQ. The CDR3 spans 13 residues. CDR3 in amino acids: CASSLVGLTEAFF. The CDR3 coding sequence is TGTGCCAGCAGCTTAGTCGGGCTCACTGAAGCTTTCTTT.

This rearrangement joins TRBV15 to TRBJ2-5; D is possibly TRBD1 (6 bases). The germline gives CDR1 LNHNV, CDR2 YYDKDF (reference sequence). The CDR3 totals 14 residues. Between the trimmed V and J ends, which lost 0 bases and 5 bases, there was a span of 10 bases. CDR3 residues: CATSRDRGGETQYF. The CDR3 DNA reads TGTGCCACCAGCAGAGACAGGGGCGGGGAGACCCAGTACTTC.

A few counts support this clonotype. The V gene is TRBV6-2 or TRBV6-3, the J gene TRBJ2-1; D is perhaps TRBD2 (5 bases). The germline V gene has CDR1 MNHEY and CDR2 SVGEGT. The CDR3 consists of 14 residues. The V gene lost 2 bases and the J gene lost 6 bases, with 11 bases spanning the gap. CDR3 nucleotide sequence: TGTGCCAGCAGTTACGAGTATGCGGGCAATGAGCAGTTCTTC. Its protein product is CASSYEYAGNEQFF.

In its sample, this clonotype was seen a few times. The chain joins TRBV19 to TRBJ2-1, with D tentatively TRBD1 or TRBD2 (5 bases each). V lost 9 bases to trimming and J lost 5 bases, with 14 bases between them. Germline V lookup: CDR1 LNHDA, CDR2 SQIVND (reference sequence). The CDR3 length is 13 residues. CDR3 sequence: CASQGLGDNEQFF. DNA of the CDR3: TGTGCCAGCCAGGGTTTGGGGGACAATGAGCAGTTCTTC.

This clonotype was seen only a few times. The V and J genes are TRBV5-1 and TRBJ2-7; 8 nucleotides align to TRBD2. This CDR3 is 14 amino acids long. V was pared by 4 bases and J by 3 bases, with 6 bases of the junction left unmatched. Germline V gene sequence: CDR1 SGHRS, CDR2 YFSETQ. In DNA form, the CDR3 reads TGCGCCAGCAGCCCGGGACTAGGATTCTACGAGCAGTACGTC. Translating gives CASSPGLGFYEQYV.

This chain uses TRBV2 with TRBJ2-7; 8 nucleotides line up with TRBD1. Germline CDR1 reads SNHLY; CDR2 reads FYNNEI. This CDR3 comprises 13 residues. After removal of 6 bases from V and 3 bases from J, the junction contained 4 bases not matched to a gene. The CDR3 nucleotides are TGTGCCAGCAGAAAGACAGGGGTCTACGAGCAGTACGTC. It encodes CASRKTGVYEQYV.

V usage is TRBV5-5 and J usage is TRBJ2-3; D uncertain. Deletions cut 0 bases from V and 0 bases from J, with 11 bases between. The germline V gene has CDR1 SGHKS and CDR2 YYEKEE (reference sequence). The CDR3 is 16 residues long. DNA of the CDR3: TGTGCCAGCAGCTTGGAAAGCTCGCCTAGCACAGATACGCAGTATTTT. This translates into CASSLESSPSTDTQYF.

This clonotype was observed a few times. The chain recombines TRBV20-1 with TRBJ1-1, with a weak D call TRBD1 (5 bases). The length of the CDR3 is 13 residues. Germline V gives CDR1 DFQATT, CDR2 SNEGSKA (reference sequence). V lost 5 bases to trimming and J lost 1 base, with 11 bases between them. The CDR3: CSAGRQPNTEAFF. CDR3 bases: TGCAGTGCTGGCCGACAGCCGAACACTGAAGCTTTCTTT.

This clonotype was found a few times. The chain uses TRBV10-2 and TRBJ2-7; the D gene is possibly TRBD1 (6 bases). Germline-derived CDR1 and CDR2 are WSHSY and SAAADI. V was trimmed by 7 bases and J by 2 bases, leaving 21 bases between them. The CDR3 extends over 16 amino acids. The CDR3 here is CASTPALSQGPYEQYV. In nucleotides, the CDR3 is TGCGCCAGCACTCCGGCCCTTTCACAGGGTCCCTACGAGCAGTACGTC.

The chain has TRBV10-3 and TRBJ1-5; 8 nucleotides line up with TRBD1. The length of the CDR3 is 13 residues. V dropped 9 bases and J dropped 1; count of bases not matched to a gene: 2. Per the germline V gene, CDR1 is ENHRY and CDR2 is SYGVKD. The CDR3 sequence is CAIRTGSNQPQHF. CDR3 nucleotide sequence: TGTGCCATACGGACAGGGAGCAATCAGCCCCAGCATTTT.

The chain carries TRBV20-1 and TRBJ2-7; a weak D match, TRBD2 (6 bases). Germline V gene data show CDR1 as DFQATT and CDR2 as SNEGSKA (reference sequence). CDR3 size: 16 residues. Trimming left V 4 bases short and J 0 bases short, with 19 bases between. The CDR3 reads CSAMISGSEFSYEQYF. In DNA form, the CDR3 reads TGCAGTGCTATGATCAGCGGGTCGGAATTCTCCTACGAGCAGTACTTC.

V gene TRBV2 combines with J gene TRBJ2-1, with D unresolved. The ends were cut back, 4 bases at V and 3 bases at J, with 10 bases in the middle. Germline V gene lookup returns CDR1 SNHLY and CDR2 FYNNEI. This CDR3 is built from 14 residues. This CDR3 is CASSALTVYNEQFF. CDR3 coding DNA: TGTGCCAGCAGTGCCCTGACCGTCTACAATGAGCAGTTCTTC. The variable domain in full, with the rest retrieved from reference TRBV2 and TRBJ2-1, is EPEVTQTPSHQVTQMGQEVILRCVPISNHLYFYWYRQILGQKVEFLVSFYNNEISEKSEIFDDQFSVERPDGSNFTLKIRSTKLEDSAMYFCASSALTVYNEQFFGPGTRLTVL.

A word on this clonotype: This could be a read error, since a much larger clone is one nucleotide away. The rearrangement links TRBV29-1 to TRBJ2-1; 7 nucleotides line up with TRBD1. CDR1 is SQVTM, CDR2 ANQGSEA, per germline. With V trimmed by 4 bases and J by 3 bases, 0 bases remained unmatched. The CDR3 extends over 12 amino acids. The CDR3 spells CSVGDSYNEQFF. The CDR3 region has the DNA TGCAGCGTTGGGGACAGCTACAATGAGCAGTTCTTC.

This clonotype was observed a few times. The chain employs TRBV7-8 and TRBJ2-1, with 8 positions matching TRBD2. The V segment lost 6 bases and the J segment 2 bases; nucleotides outside the gene matches: 6. Germline CDR1 is SGHVS and CDR2 is FQNEAQ. This CDR3 region has 15 residues. CDR3 coding DNA: TGTGCCAGCAGTGGCGGGAGGAAGGCCTACAATGAGCAGTTCTTC. It translates to CASSGGRKAYNEQFF. Based on the CDR3 plus reference TRBV7-8 and TRBJ2-1, the full variable domain is GAGVSQSPRYKVAKRGQDVALRCDPISGHVSLFWYQQALGQGPEFLTYFQNEAQLDKSGLPSDRFFAERPEGSVSTLKIQRTQQEDSAVYLCASSGGRKAYNEQFFGPGTRLTVL.

This clonotype was seen only a few times. V usage is TRBV2 and J usage is TRBJ1-4, with a weak D call TRBD1 (6 bases). Germline V CDR1 and CDR2: SNHLY, FYNNEI. Between the trimmed V and J ends, which lost 7 bases and 8 bases, there was a span of 14 bases. The CDR3 totals 13 residues. CDR3 DNA sequence: TGTGCCAGCACGAAGCAGGGGTGGGAAAAACTGTTTTTT. It yields the protein CASTKQGWEKLFF.

The table lists this clonotype with many counts. CDR3 nucleotides: TGTGCCAGCAGCCAAGTCCCGGGGGCTACAAATGGCTACACCTTC. Amino acids: CASSQVPGATNGYTF. The chain links TRBV4-2 to TRBJ1-2, with a weak D call TRBD1 (6 bases). Germline V gives CDR1 LGHNA, CDR2 YNFKEQ. The V gene lost 1 base and the J gene lost 6 bases, with 15 bases spanning the gap. The CDR3 runs to 15 residues.

The V call is TRBV20-1, the J call TRBJ2-1, with 8 bases matching TRBD2. Germline values: CDR1 DFQATT, CDR2 SNEGSKA (reference sequence). The CDR3 is made up of 12 amino acids. The CDR3: CSLREGGNEQFF. CDR3 nucleotides: TGCAGCCTCCGGGAGGGGGGGAATGAGCAGTTCTTC.

In its sample, this clonotype was seen a few times. The V call is TRBV5-6, the J call TRBJ1-1; D remains unclear. The ends were cut back, 0 bases at V and 0 bases at J, with 12 bases in the middle. The germline V gene encodes CDR1 SGHDT and CDR2 YYEEEE. This CDR3 is built from 16 residues. The CDR3 nucleotides read TGTGCCAGCAGCTTGGCCGTAGGTCAGCTGAACACTGAAGCTTTCTTT. This codes for CASSLAVGQLNTEAFF. The whole variable domain, remainder taken from reference TRBV5-6 and TRBJ1-1, is DAGVTQSPTHLIKTRGQQVTLRCSPKSGHDTVSWYQQALGQGPQFIFQYYEEEERQRGNFPDRFSGHQFPNYSSELNVNALLLGDSALYLCASSLAVGQLNTEAFFGQGTRLTVV.

Notes on this clonotype: This sequence may be a read error, since a much larger clone differs from it by one base. This chain links TRBV5-1 with TRBJ2-1; 12 bases match TRBD2. The CDR3 contains 17 residues. In germline, CDR1 is SGHRS, CDR2 YFSETQ. CDR3 DNA: TGCGCCAGCAGCTTGGTCCTAGGACTAGCGGGATACAATAAGCAGTTCTTC. Its translation: CASSLVLGLAGYNKQFF.

This rearrangement joins TRBV20-1 to TRBJ2-3, with D maybe TRBD1 (5 bases). The V gene lost 6 bases and the J gene lost 0 bases, with 16 bases spanning the gap. CDR1 DFQATT and CDR2 SNEGSKA come from the germline V gene (reference sequence). There are 15 residues in the CDR3. The CDR3 is CSAQTASRSTDTQYF. CDR3 in DNA: TGCAGTGCCCAGACAGCATCTAGGAGCACAGATACGCAGTATTTT.